Sequencing of this T cell receptor (beta chain) was carried out in a study of monozygotic twins with inflammatory bowel disease. Study findings and constraints: On the inverse Simpson index, IBD patients scored lower for TCRbeta diversity than healthy co-twins. Twins with IBD had fewer clonotypes in common with others than healthy twins, particularly during disease activity.

Turning to this clonotype: As yet, its antigen is unknown.

The template-switching step introduced UMIs that carried a 6-nucleotide sample barcode. From its re-call of the 5' RACE reads, TCRdb lists each CDR3 protein once, without DNA. The ten top clones account for around 2.6%, within a sample of about 380,000 distinct CDR3 sequences. Sequenced material: blood. This clonotype was obtained from a human donor with ulcerative colitis or Crohn's disease, or a healthy co-twin of an affected twin (not recorded which).

CDR3: CASSPLGTATYGYTF. The chain is built from TRBV12-3 or TRBV12-4 and TRBJ1-2; TCRdb's D gene call, TRBD1, goes unchecked for lack of DNA. This CDR3 region has 15 residues.